The rows below give T cell receptor beta chains drawn from one sample of a study of cytomegalovirus exposure and HLA in healthy donors. Produced via immunoSEQ multiplex PCR; TCRdb's table is partial and in-frame only. The repertoire holds 100,000 or so clones, about 90% seen once, with around 6% in the top ten. Sequenced material: PBMCs. Receptor source: a man aged 18 to 35 in good health and CMV-seropositive. Both conserved end residues are part of each CDR3. The order of the fields is CDR3 protein, CDR3 DNA, clone size, V gene, D gene, J gene. The D gene is left open where the match is weak. Only part of the rows carry a size: once, few, many, or a class if the clone is expanded.

CDR3 protein: CASSRGQGDGYTF
CDR3 DNA: TGTGCCAGCAGCCGGGGACAGGGGGATGGCTACACCTTC
clone size: many
V gene: TRBV6-5
D gene: TRBD1
J gene: TRBJ1-2

CDR3 protein: CASSYTLGQGDNEQFF
CDR3 DNA: TGTGCCAGCAGTTACACCCTGGGACAGGGGGACAATGAGCAGTTCTTC
clone size: once
V gene: TRBV6-5
D gene: TRBD1
J gene: TRBJ2-1

CDR3 protein: CASSQTSGAYNEQFF
CDR3 DNA: TGTGCCAGCAGCCAAACTAGCGGGGCCTACAATGAGCAGTTCTTC
clone size: NA
V gene: TRBV7-2
D gene: TRBD2
J gene: TRBJ2-1

CDR3 protein: CASSATSGSIDEQYF
CDR3 DNA: TGCGCCAGCAGCGCGACTAGCGGGAGTATCGACGAGCAGTACTTC
clone size: NA
V gene: TRBV5-1
D gene: TRBD2
J gene: TRBJ2-7

CDR3 protein: CASSAGAQPQHF
CDR3 DNA: TGTGCCAGCAGCGCTGGAGCTCAGCCCCAGCATTTT
clone size: NA
V gene: TRBV7-9
D gene: NA
J gene: TRBJ1-5

CDR3 protein: CASSSENTEAFF
CDR3 DNA: TGTGCCAGCAGCTCAGAGAACACTGAAGCTTTCTTT
clone size: NA
V gene: TRBV5-4
D gene: NA
J gene: TRBJ1-1

CDR3 protein: CAISGGANTEAFF
CDR3 DNA: TGTGCCATCAGTGGGGGCGCGAACACTGAAGCTTTCTTT
clone size: once
V gene: TRBV10-3
D gene: NA
J gene: TRBJ1-1

CDR3 protein: CASSIPGTGTGYTF
CDR3 DNA: TGTGCCAGTAGTATCCCCGGGACAGGGACTGGCTACACCTTC
clone size: NA
V gene: TRBV19
D gene: TRBD1
J gene: TRBJ1-2

CDR3 protein: CASSIIRGHTEAFF
CDR3 DNA: TGTGCCAGCAGCATAATAAGGGGGCACACTGAAGCTTTCTTT
clone size: once
V gene: TRBV11-2
D gene: TRBD1
J gene: TRBJ1-1

CDR3 protein: CASSLTRDTTGEGEQFF
CDR3 DNA: TGTGCCAGCAGCTTAACTAGGGACACAACTGGGGAGGGGGAGCAGTTCTTC
clone size: once
V gene: TRBV7-3
D gene: NA
J gene: TRBJ2-1

CDR3 protein: CASSPLAGAQETQYF
CDR3 DNA: TGTGCCAGCTCTCCACTAGCGGGAGCCCAAGAGACCCAGTACTTC
clone size: NA
V gene: TRBV18
D gene: TRBD2
J gene: TRBJ2-5

CDR3 protein: CASSEGPRGQPAYEQYF
CDR3 DNA: TGTGCCAGCAGTGAAGGCCCAAGGGGACAGCCAGCCTACGAGCAGTACTTC
clone size: once
V gene: TRBV6-1
D gene: TRBD1
J gene: TRBJ2-7

CDR3 protein: CASSEGVAGGLETQYF
CDR3 DNA: TGTGCCAGCAGTGAGGGGGTAGCGGGAGGATTAGAGACCCAGTACTTC
clone size: NA
V gene: TRBV28
D gene: TRBD2
J gene: TRBJ2-5

CDR3 protein: CASSDGREAGVDTQYF
CDR3 DNA: TGCGCCAGCAGTGACGGGCGGGAGGCCGGCGTGGATACGCAGTATTTT
clone size: NA
V gene: TRBV10-1
D gene: TRBD2
J gene: TRBJ2-3

CDR3 protein: CASSETGPETQYF
CDR3 DNA: TGTGCCAGCAGTGAAACTGGGCCCGAGACCCAGTACTTC
clone size: NA
V gene: TRBV6-1
D gene: NA
J gene: TRBJ2-5

CDR3 protein: CASSRSTGTNYGYTF
CDR3 DNA: TGTGCCAGCAGTCGTTCGACAGGAACAAACTATGGCTACACCTTC
clone size: NA
V gene: TRBV6-5
D gene: NA
J gene: TRBJ1-2

CDR3 protein: CASSEKTRGALYEQFF
CDR3 DNA: TGTGCCAGCAGCGAAAAAACTCGGGGGGCCCTCTATGAGCAGTTCTTC
clone size: NA
V gene: TRBV9
D gene: NA
J gene: TRBJ2-1

CDR3 protein: CASSLLAGAYEQYF
CDR3 DNA: TGTGCCAGCAGTTTACTAGCGGGAGCCTACGAGCAGTACTTC
clone size: NA
V gene: TRBV28
D gene: TRBD2
J gene: TRBJ2-7

CDR3 protein: CASSLTGGTEAFF
CDR3 DNA: TGTGCCAGCAGCTTAACGGGGGGCACTGAAGCTTTCTTT
clone size: NA
V gene: TRBV7-9
D gene: NA
J gene: TRBJ1-1

CDR3 protein: CASSQDGAGVLYGYTF
CDR3 DNA: TGCGCCAGCAGCCAAGATGGGGCAGGGGTCCTCTATGGCTACACCTTC
clone size: NA
V gene: TRBV4-1
D gene: NA
J gene: TRBJ1-2

CDR3 protein: CASSQEYGNTGELFF
CDR3 DNA: TGTGCCAGCAGCCAAGAATACGGGAACACCGGGGAGCTGTTTTTT
clone size: NA
V gene: TRBV4-2
D gene: NA
J gene: TRBJ2-2

CDR3 protein: CASSQVVTSGRPTETQYF
CDR3 DNA: TGCGCCAGCAGCCAAGTTGTAACTAGCGGGAGGCCAACAGAGACCCAGTACTTC
clone size: NA
V gene: TRBV4-1
D gene: TRBD2
J gene: TRBJ2-5

CDR3 protein: CATSREKLYEQYF
CDR3 DNA: TGTGCCACCAGCCGGGAGAAACTCTACGAGCAGTACTTC
clone size: NA
V gene: TRBV15
D gene: NA
J gene: TRBJ2-7

CDR3 protein: CASSQDDGAGANVLTF
CDR3 DNA: TGCGCCAGCAGCCAAGATGACGGGGCTGGGGCCAACGTCCTGACTTTC
clone size: NA
V gene: TRBV4-3
D gene: NA
J gene: TRBJ2-6

CDR3 protein: CSVQLASTDTQYF
CDR3 DNA: TGCAGCGTCCAGCTAGCTAGCACAGATACGCAGTATTTT
clone size: NA
V gene: TRBV29-1
D gene: NA
J gene: TRBJ2-3

CDR3 protein: CASSEGLETQYF
CDR3 DNA: TGTGCCAGCTCGGAAGGACTGGAGACCCAGTACTTC
clone size: NA
V gene: TRBV28
D gene: NA
J gene: TRBJ2-5

CDR3 protein: CATRQGYNSPLHF
CDR3 DNA: TGTGCCACCAGACAGGGGTATAATTCACCCCTCCACTTT
clone size: NA
V gene: TRBV10-3
D gene: TRBD1
J gene: TRBJ1-6

CDR3 protein: CASSIVGDRTYEQYF
CDR3 DNA: TGTGCCAGTAGTATAGTTGGGGACAGAACCTACGAGCAGTACTTC
clone size: few
V gene: TRBV19
D gene: TRBD1
J gene: TRBJ2-7

CDR3 protein: CASSRRAGTGNTIYF
CDR3 DNA: TGTGCCAGCAGCAGGCGGGCGGGCACTGGAAACACCATATATTTT
clone size: NA
V gene: TRBV28
D gene: NA
J gene: TRBJ1-3

CDR3 protein: CASSMESNQPQHF
CDR3 DNA: TGTGCCAGTAGTATGGAGTCCAATCAGCCCCAGCATTTT
clone size: NA
V gene: TRBV19
D gene: NA
J gene: TRBJ1-5

CDR3 protein: CASSSKRGRTDTQYF
CDR3 DNA: TGTGCCAGCAGCTCTAAGCGGGGTCGCACAGATACGCAGTATTTT
clone size: NA
V gene: TRBV7-3
D gene: TRBD2
J gene: TRBJ2-3

CDR3 protein: CASRPSGSADTQYF
CDR3 DNA: TGTGCTAGTAGGCCTAGCGGGAGCGCAGATACGCAGTATTTT
clone size: NA
V gene: TRBV12-5
D gene: TRBD2
J gene: TRBJ2-3

CDR3 protein: CASSLAQGAEEAFF
CDR3 DNA: TGTGCCAGCAGCTTAGCGCAAGGGGCTGAGGAAGCTTTCTTT
clone size: NA
V gene: TRBV7-9
D gene: NA
J gene: TRBJ1-1

CDR3 protein: CASSVQDLGAFF
CDR3 DNA: TGTGCCAGCAGCGTACAGGATTTGGGGGCTTTCTTT
clone size: NA
V gene: TRBV11-3
D gene: NA
J gene: TRBJ1-1

CDR3 protein: CASSSADTDTQYF
CDR3 DNA: TGTGCCAGCAGTTCTGCGGACACAGATACGCAGTATTTT
clone size: NA
V gene: TRBV28
D gene: NA
J gene: TRBJ2-3

CDR3 protein: CASSSSRDFYNEQFF
CDR3 DNA: TGTGCCAGCAGCTCGTCCCGGGACTTTTACAATGAGCAGTTCTTC
clone size: NA
V gene: TRBV11-3
D gene: NA
J gene: TRBJ2-1

CDR3 protein: CASRSHLNNRGGSPLHF
CDR3 DNA: TGTGCAAGTCGCTCACACCTTAACAACAGGGGAGGCTCACCCCTCCACTTT
clone size: NA
V gene: TRBV12-2
D gene: NA
J gene: TRBJ1-6

CDR3 protein: CASSLGGTAAYEQYF
CDR3 DNA: TGTGCCAGCAGTTTGGGTGGAACAGCCGCCTACGAGCAGTACTTC
clone size: NA
V gene: TRBV27
D gene: NA
J gene: TRBJ2-7

CDR3 protein: CASSLGQGSTDTQYF
CDR3 DNA: TGTGCCAGCAGCTTAGGACAGGGTAGCACAGATACGCAGTATTTT
clone size: NA
V gene: TRBV5-6
D gene: TRBD1
J gene: TRBJ2-3

CDR3 protein: CAISEFQRGGSTDTQYF
CDR3 DNA: TGTGCCATCAGTGAGTTTCAGCGGGGGGGCAGCACAGATACGCAGTATTTT
clone size: NA
V gene: TRBV10-3
D gene: TRBD2
J gene: TRBJ2-3

CDR3 protein: CASSYRDRGLGSPLHF
CDR3 DNA: TGTGCCAGCAGTTACCGGGACAGGGGGCTCGGTTCACCCCTCCACTTT
clone size: few
V gene: TRBV6-5
D gene: TRBD1
J gene: TRBJ1-6

CDR3 protein: CASSPTGTGLSYGYTF
CDR3 DNA: TGTGCCAGCTCACCGACCGGGACAGGGCTGAGCTATGGCTACACCTTC
clone size: NA
V gene: TRBV18
D gene: TRBD1
J gene: TRBJ1-2

CDR3 protein: CASRRGIGDTEAFF
CDR3 DNA: TGTGCCAGCAGACGCGGGATCGGGGACACTGAAGCTTTCTTT
clone size: NA
V gene: TRBV28
D gene: NA
J gene: TRBJ1-1

CDR3 protein: CASSYSIGLSNYGYTF
CDR3 DNA: TGTGCCAGCAGTTACTCGATAGGACTCTCTAACTATGGCTACACCTTC
clone size: NA
V gene: TRBV6-5
D gene: NA
J gene: TRBJ1-2

CDR3 protein: CASSYTGQGGTQYF
CDR3 DNA: TGTGCCAGCAGCTACACGGGACAGGGAGGGACCCAGTACTTC
clone size: NA
V gene: TRBV7-2
D gene: TRBD1
J gene: TRBJ2-5

CDR3 protein: CASSLITRDNSEQYF
CDR3 DNA: TGTGCCAGCAGTTTAATAACCAGGGATAATTCCGAGCAGTACTTC
clone size: NA
V gene: TRBV28
D gene: NA
J gene: TRBJ2-7

CDR3 protein: CASSPRTTTNYGYTF
CDR3 DNA: TGTGCCAGCAGTCCGAGGACAACAACTAACTATGGCTACACCTTC
clone size: NA
V gene: TRBV6-1
D gene: NA
J gene: TRBJ1-2

CDR3 protein: CASRPGNQETQYF
CDR3 DNA: TGCGCCAGCAGACCGGGAAACCAAGAGACCCAGTACTTC
clone size: NA
V gene: TRBV4-1
D gene: NA
J gene: TRBJ2-5

CDR3 protein: CASSLGLSYEQYF
CDR3 DNA: TGTGCCAGCAGTTTAGGCCTTTCCTACGAGCAGTACTTC
clone size: NA
V gene: TRBV27
D gene: NA
J gene: TRBJ2-7

CDR3 protein: CASSRGSPYEQYF
CDR3 DNA: TGTGCCAGCAGTAGGGGCAGCCCCTACGAGCAGTACTTC
clone size: NA
V gene: TRBV6-5
D gene: NA
J gene: TRBJ2-7

CDR3 protein: CASSLSGRADADTQYF
CDR3 DNA: TGTGCCAGCAGCCTTAGCGGGAGGGCCGATGCAGATACGCAGTATTTT
clone size: few
V gene: TRBV7-2
D gene: TRBD2
J gene: TRBJ2-3